This T cell receptor beta chain came from a study of response to subunit inactivated influenza vaccine. Worth noting for this clonotype: Antigen specificity is unknown.

Findings and caveats of the study: With each seasonal influenza vaccination, the authors suggested, few new T cells are recruited.

TCRdb re-called the RT-PCR reads with MiXCR, one entry per CDR3 protein. Of 650,000 or so distinct CDR3 sequences in the sample, around 15% were seen once. Trimming stripped 3 bases from V and 7 bases from J, with 10 bases between. From germline, CDR1 is LNHNV and CDR2 YYDKDF (reference sequence). This CDR3 spans 14 amino acids. The V gene is TRBV15, the J gene TRBJ1-6; perhaps TRBD1 as D (6 bases). The sample was PBMCs from blood, taken about 14 days before vaccination. The receptor's source is a man in his forties or fifties who received an inactivated influenza vaccine. The CDR3 region is CATSSRGENSPLHF. For the CDR3, the DNA is TGTGCCACCAGCAGCAGGGGAGAGAATTCACCCCTCCACTTT.